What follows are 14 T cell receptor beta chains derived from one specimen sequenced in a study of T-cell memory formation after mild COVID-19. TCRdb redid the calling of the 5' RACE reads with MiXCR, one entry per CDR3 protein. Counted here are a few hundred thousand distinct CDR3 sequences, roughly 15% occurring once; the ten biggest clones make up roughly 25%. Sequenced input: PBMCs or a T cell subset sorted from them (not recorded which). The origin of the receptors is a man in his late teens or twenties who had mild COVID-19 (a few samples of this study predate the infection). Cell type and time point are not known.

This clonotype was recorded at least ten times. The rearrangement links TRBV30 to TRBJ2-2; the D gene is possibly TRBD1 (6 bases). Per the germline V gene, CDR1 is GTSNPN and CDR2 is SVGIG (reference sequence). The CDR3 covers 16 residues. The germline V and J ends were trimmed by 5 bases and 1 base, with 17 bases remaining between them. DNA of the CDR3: TGTGCCTGGGATCTTGCGCTAGGGGGGAACACCGGGGAGCTGTTTTTT. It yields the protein CAWDLALGGNTGELFF.

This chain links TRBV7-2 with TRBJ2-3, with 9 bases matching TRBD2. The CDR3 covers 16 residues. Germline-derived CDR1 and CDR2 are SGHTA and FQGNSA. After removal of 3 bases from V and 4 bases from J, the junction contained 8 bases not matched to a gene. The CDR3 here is CASSLWAGGPADTQYF. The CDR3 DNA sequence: TGTGCCAGCAGCTTGTGGGCGGGGGGGCCGGCAGATACGCAGTATTTT.

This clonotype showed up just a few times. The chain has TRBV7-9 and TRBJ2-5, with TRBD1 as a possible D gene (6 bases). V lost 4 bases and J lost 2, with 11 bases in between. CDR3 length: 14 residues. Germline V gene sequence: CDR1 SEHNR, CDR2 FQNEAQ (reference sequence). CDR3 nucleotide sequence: TGTGCCAGCAGCTCGGACAGTTTTCAAGAGACCCAGTACTTC. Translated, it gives CASSSDSFQETQYF.

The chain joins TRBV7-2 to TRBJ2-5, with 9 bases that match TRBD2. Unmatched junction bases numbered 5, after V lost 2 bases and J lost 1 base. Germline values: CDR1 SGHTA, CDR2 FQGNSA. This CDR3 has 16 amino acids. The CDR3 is CASSLSAGGIQETQYF. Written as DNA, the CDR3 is TGTGCCAGCAGCTTATCCGCGGGGGGGATCCAAGAGACCCAGTACTTC.

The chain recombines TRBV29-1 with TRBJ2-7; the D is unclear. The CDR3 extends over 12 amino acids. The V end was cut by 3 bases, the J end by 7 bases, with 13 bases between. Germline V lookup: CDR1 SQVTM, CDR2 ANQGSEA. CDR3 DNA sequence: TGCAGCGTTGAGGAAGGCCTCCGGGAGCAGTACTTC. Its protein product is CSVEEGLREQYF.

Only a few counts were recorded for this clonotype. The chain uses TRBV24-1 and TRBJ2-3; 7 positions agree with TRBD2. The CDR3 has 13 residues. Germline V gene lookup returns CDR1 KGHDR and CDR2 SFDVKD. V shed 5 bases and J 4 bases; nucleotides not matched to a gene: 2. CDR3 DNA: TGTGCCACCAGTGTTGCGGGGGCAGATACGCAGTATTTT. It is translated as CATSVAGADTQYF.

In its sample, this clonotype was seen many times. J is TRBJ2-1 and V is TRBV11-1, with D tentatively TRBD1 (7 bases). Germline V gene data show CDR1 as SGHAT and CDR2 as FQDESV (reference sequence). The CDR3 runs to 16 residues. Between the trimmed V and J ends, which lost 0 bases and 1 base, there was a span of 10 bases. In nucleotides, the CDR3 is TGTGCCAGCAGCTTAGCGTCAGGGGGGTCCTACAATGAGCAGTTCTTC. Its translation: CASSLASGGSYNEQFF.

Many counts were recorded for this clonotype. CDR3 DNA: TGTGCCAGCAGTAGAGGGTTCCGCCAAGAGACCCAGTACTTC. It specifies CASSRGFRQETQYF. The chain uses TRBV12-3 or TRBV12-4 and TRBJ2-5, with D perhaps TRBD2 (5 bases). The CDR3 has 14 amino acids. Trimming shortened V by 5 bases and J by 1 base, and 11 bases separated the two germline ends.

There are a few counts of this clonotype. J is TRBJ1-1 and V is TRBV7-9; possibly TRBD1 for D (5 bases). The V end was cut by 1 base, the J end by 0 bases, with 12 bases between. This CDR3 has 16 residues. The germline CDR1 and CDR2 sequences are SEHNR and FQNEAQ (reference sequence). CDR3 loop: CASSLEGPEMNTEAFF. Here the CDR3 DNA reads TGTGCCAGCAGCTTAGAGGGGCCAGAGATGAACACTGAAGCTTTCTTT.

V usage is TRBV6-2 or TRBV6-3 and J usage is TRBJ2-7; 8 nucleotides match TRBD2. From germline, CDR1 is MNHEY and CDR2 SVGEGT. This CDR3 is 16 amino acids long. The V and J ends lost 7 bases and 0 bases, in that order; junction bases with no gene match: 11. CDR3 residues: CASTHWRGASSYEQYV. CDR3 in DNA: TGTGCCAGCACCCATTGGCGGGGGGCCAGCTCCTACGAGCAGTACGTC.

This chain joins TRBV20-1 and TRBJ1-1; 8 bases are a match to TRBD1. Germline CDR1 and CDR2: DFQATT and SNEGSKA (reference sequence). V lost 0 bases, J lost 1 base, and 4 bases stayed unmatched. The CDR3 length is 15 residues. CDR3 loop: CSARDSGTGNTEAFF. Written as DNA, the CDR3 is TGCAGTGCTAGAGATAGCGGGACAGGGAACACTGAAGCTTTCTTT.

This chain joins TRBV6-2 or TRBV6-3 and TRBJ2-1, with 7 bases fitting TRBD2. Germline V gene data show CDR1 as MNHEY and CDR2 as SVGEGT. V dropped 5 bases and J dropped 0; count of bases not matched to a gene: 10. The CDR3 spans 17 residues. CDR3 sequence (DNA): TGTGCCAGCAGTCCTCACTTAGCGGGCCGCTCCTACAATGAGCAGTTCTTC. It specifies CASSPHLAGRSYNEQFF.

CDR3 in DNA: TGTGCCAGCAGCTTAGCGGACTGGGGACGGGAGACCCAGTACTTC. Protein: CASSLADWGRETQYF. This chain links TRBV7-9 with TRBJ2-5; D is tentatively TRBD1 or TRBD2 (5 bases each). V was cut by 0 bases and J by 5 bases, with 13 bases left in between. The CDR3 has 15 amino acids. Germline-derived CDR1 and CDR2 are SEHNR and FQNEAQ (reference sequence).

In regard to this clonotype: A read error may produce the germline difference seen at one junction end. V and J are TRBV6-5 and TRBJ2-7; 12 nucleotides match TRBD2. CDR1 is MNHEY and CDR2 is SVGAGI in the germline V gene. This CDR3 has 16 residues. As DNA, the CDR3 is TGTGCCAGCAGTAACTCCCTAGCGGGGGGGCACTACGAGCAGTACTTC. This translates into CASSNSLAGGHYEQYF.